These 15 T cell receptor beta chains originate from one sample sequenced in a study of blood T cell repertoires in COVID-19. Clones were sequenced by immunoSEQ multiplex PCR, and TCRdb holds only the in-frame ones, with some missing. The sample consists of 270,000 or so clones, around 89% of them appearing once. Sequences were obtained from PBMCs or T cells enriched from blood (not recorded which). All receptors come from a woman aged 25 to 39 with acute COVID-19.

This chain's CDR3 is CASSVAGLANTGELFF. CDR3 nucleotide sequence: TGTGCCAGCAGCGTAGCGGGACTGGCGAACACCGGGGAGCTGTTTTTT. The rearrangement uses TRBV9 and TRBJ2-2; D might be TRBD2 (6 bases). Germline assignment: CDR1 SGDLS and CDR2 YYNGEE. Deletions cut 0 bases from V and 0 bases from J, with 9 bases between. There are 16 residues in the CDR3.

The rearrangement joins TRBV6-2 or TRBV6-3 to TRBJ2-6; D not certain. Germline CDR1 MNHEY, CDR2 SVGEGT. Trimming stripped 7 bases from V and 2 bases from J, with 15 bases between. The CDR3 contains 16 residues. Here the CDR3 reads CASTPYAAPGANVLTF. CDR3 nucleotides: TGTGCCAGCACCCCTTATGCGGCCCCTGGGGCCAACGTCCTGACTTTC.

This chain connects TRBV28 to TRBJ2-7; D not certain. V gave up 4 bases and J gave up 3 bases, with 4 bases separating them. The length of the CDR3 is 11 residues. Germline assignment: CDR1 MDHEN and CDR2 SYDVKM. The CDR3 loop is CASSSIYEQYF. DNA for the CDR3: TGTGCCAGCAGTTCTATCTACGAGCAGTACTTC.

The chain employs TRBV2 and TRBJ2-3, with 8 bases that match TRBD2. In germline, CDR1 is SNHLY, CDR2 FYNNEI. CDR3 size: 15 residues. The junction had 11 bases not matched to a gene; V was cut back by 11 bases and J by 1 base. The CDR3 sequence is CAAGAGAFGTDTQYF. DNA for the CDR3: TGTGCCGCAGGAGCGGGGGCTTTCGGCACAGATACGCAGTATTTT.

This chain joins TRBV19 and TRBJ2-1, with 15 positions matching TRBD2. The CDR3 is 16 amino acids. J was trimmed by 9 bases and V by 1 base; bases with no gene match: 4. The germline V gene encodes CDR1 LNHDA and CDR2 SQIVND (reference sequence). The CDR3 here is CASSIGGLAGGSEQFF. CDR3 nucleotide sequence: TGTGCCAGTAGTATAGGCGGACTAGCGGGAGGGTCTGAGCAGTTCTTC.

The chain couples TRBV9 to TRBJ1-3; D is perhaps TRBD1 (5 bases). V lost 0 bases and J lost 8, with 9 bases in between. The CDR3 has 13 amino acids. CDR1 is SGDLS, CDR2 YYNGEE, per germline. This CDR3 reads CASSVGPGDTIYF. As DNA, the CDR3 is TGTGCCAGCAGCGTAGGACCGGGGGACACCATATATTTT.

The chain combines TRBV27 with TRBJ1-4; 9 bases fit TRBD1. Trimming at V came to 6 bases and at J to 3 bases, leaving 5 bases not matched to a gene. Germline V gene sequence: CDR1 MNHEY, CDR2 SMNVEV (reference sequence). This CDR3 is built from 15 residues. The CDR3 nucleotides read TGTGCCAGCAGGCCTCGGACAGGGGCTAATGAAAAACTGTTTTTT. Amino acids: CASRPRTGANEKLFF.

This rearrangement joins TRBV7-6 to TRBJ2-1, with 11 bases matching TRBD2. The germline V gene encodes CDR1 SGHVS and CDR2 FNYEAQ. Trimming cost V 2 bases and J 15 bases; bases outside gene matches: 15. The CDR3 contains 16 residues. The CDR3 coding sequence is TGTGCCAGCAGCTTATCGCTAGGGGGACTAGCGGACAAGTTGTTCTTC. As protein: CASSLSLGGLADKLFF.

The CDR3 here is CASSSISGLADNEQFF. CDR3 bases: TGTGCCAGCAGCTCTATTTCGGGACTAGCGGACAATGAGCAGTTCTTC. The chain joins TRBV5-6 to TRBJ2-1; 11 bases line up with TRBD2. V was pared by 3 bases and J by 5 bases, with 7 bases of the junction left unmatched. In germline, CDR1 is SGHDT, CDR2 YYEEEE. The CDR3 is made up of 16 amino acids.

This clone has just one count. The V and J genes are TRBV15 and TRBJ2-7; 7 bases are a match to TRBD2. The CDR3 covers 18 residues. The germline V gene encodes CDR1 LNHNV and CDR2 YYDKDF (reference sequence). With V trimmed by 5 bases and J by 0 bases, 16 bases remained unmatched. The DNA for the CDR3 is TGTGCCACCAGCGGTGTCCTCGCTAGCGGAATTTTCTCCTACGAGCAGTACTTC. Its protein product is CATSGVLASGIFSYEQYF.

CDR3 residues: CASSLALAAGEQFF. The CDR3 bases are TGCGCCAGCAGCTTGGCTCTAGCGGCCGGTGAGCAGTTCTTC. This chain uses TRBV5-1 with TRBJ2-1, with 7 bases matching TRBD2. V shed 0 bases, J shed 9 bases, and the junction held 6 bases outside the gene matches. The CDR3 extends over 14 amino acids. From germline, CDR1 is SGHRS and CDR2 YFSETQ. The whole variable domain, remainder taken from reference TRBV5-1 and TRBJ2-1, is KAGVTQTPRYLIKTRGQQVTLSCSPISGHRSVSWYQQTPGQGLQFLFEYFSETQRNKGNFPGRFSGRQFSNSRSEMNVSTLELGDSALYLCASSLALAAGEQFFGPGTRLTVL.

This clone appeared a single time. The chain joins TRBV5-6 to TRBJ2-3, with TRBD2 matching 9 bases. The CDR3 runs to 18 residues. Germline assignment: CDR1 SGHDT and CDR2 YYEEEE. Unmatched junction bases numbered 13, after V lost 4 bases and J lost 1 base. The CDR3 bases are TGTGCCAGCAGCGTCGTTAGCGGGAGCCTGGGAGGCACAGATACGCAGTATTTT. It specifies CASSVVSGSLGGTDTQYF.

The chain employs TRBV9 and TRBJ2-1; D may be TRBD2 (6 bases). The CDR3 is 15 amino acids. Trimming shortened V by 3 bases and J by 4 bases, and 14 bases separated the two germline ends. Germline V gene sequence: CDR1 SGDLS, CDR2 YYNGEE. Here the CDR3 reads CASSGGTGEYNEQFF. For the CDR3, the DNA is TGTGCCAGCAGCGGAGGGACTGGTGAATACAATGAGCAGTTCTTC.

The chain recombines TRBV28 with TRBJ2-7, with TRBD2 matching over 9 bases. Germline CDR1 MDHEN, CDR2 SYDVKM. V lost 8 bases to trimming and J lost 2 bases; unmatched junction nucleotides: 7. The length of the CDR3 is 14 residues. CDR3 loop: CASRGASGAYEQYF. CDR3 sequence (DNA): TGTGCCAGCCGGGGGGCTAGCGGGGCCTACGAGCAGTACTTC. Drawing the rest from reference TRBV28 and TRBJ2-7, the complete variable domain is DVKVTQSSRYLVKRTGEKVFLECVQDMDHENMFWYRQDPGLGLRLIYFSYDVKMKEKGDIPEGYSVSREKKERFSLILESASTNQTSMYLCASRGASGAYEQYFGPGTRLTVT.

The J gene is TRBJ2-7, the V gene TRBV5-6, with TRBD2 as a possible D gene (6 bases). V was cut by 3 bases and J by 6 bases, with 13 bases left in between. The CDR3 sequence is 13 residues long. CDR1 SGHDT and CDR2 YYEEEE come from the germline V gene. CDR3 protein: CASSSRLVGEQYF. CDR3 DNA: TGTGCCAGCAGCTCCCGACTAGTGGGCGAGCAGTACTTC.